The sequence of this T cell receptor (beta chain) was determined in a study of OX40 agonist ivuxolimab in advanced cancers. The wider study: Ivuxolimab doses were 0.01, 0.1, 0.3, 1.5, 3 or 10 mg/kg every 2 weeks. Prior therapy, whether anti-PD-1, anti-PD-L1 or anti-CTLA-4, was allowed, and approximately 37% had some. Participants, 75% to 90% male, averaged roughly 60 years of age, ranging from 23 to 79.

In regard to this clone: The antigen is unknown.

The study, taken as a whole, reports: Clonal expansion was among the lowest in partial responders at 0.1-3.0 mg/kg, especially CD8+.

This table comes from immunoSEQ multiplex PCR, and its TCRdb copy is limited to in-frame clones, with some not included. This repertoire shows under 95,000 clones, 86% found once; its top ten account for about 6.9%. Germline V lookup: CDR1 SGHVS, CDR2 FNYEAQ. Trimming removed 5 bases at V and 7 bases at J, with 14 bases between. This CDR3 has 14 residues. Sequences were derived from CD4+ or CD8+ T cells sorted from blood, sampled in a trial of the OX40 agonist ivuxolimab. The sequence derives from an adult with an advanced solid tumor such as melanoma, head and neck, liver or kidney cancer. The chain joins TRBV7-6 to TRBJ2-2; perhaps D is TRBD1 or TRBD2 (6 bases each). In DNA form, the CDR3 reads TGTGCCAGCAGCGCTCAACAGGGAGGCGGGGAGCTGTTTTTT. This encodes CASSAQQGGGELFF.